The subject of this entry is one T cell receptor (beta chain). What it binds is not known. This sample stems from a study of CXCR3-negative and CXCR3-positive naive CD8 T cells. It was by 5' RACE with UMI labels that the TRB cDNA libraries were prepared. TCRdb re-called the 5' RACE reads and catalogs CDR3 proteins one per entry, DNA excluded. Here the sample table reports tens of thousands of distinct CDR3 sequences. This CDR3 spans 13 amino acids. Per germline, CDR1 SGHAT and CDR2 FQNNGV. Study-wide findings and caveats: Cryopreserved cells partially lost CXCR3 expression, and fresh PBMCs were used in most assays. Against CXCR3-negative naive cells, CXCR3-positive naive cells showed more hydrophobic TRB CDR3s.

The sample consisted of naive CXCR3+ CD8+ T cells from blood. As to subset: CD45RO-CCR7+CD27+CD95- naive CD8+ T cells expressing CXCR3 (TNR3+). The gene calls are TRBV11-2 and TRBJ2-2. The TCR comes from a human donor in good health. Some clones in this sample may be carry-over from other donors' samples. CDR3 sequence reads: CASSLVGTGELFF.